These 27 T cell receptor beta chains were sequenced from one sample in a study of technical replicates of blood from several donors. Using immunoSEQ multiplex PCR, the repertoire was profiled, and TCRdb retains in-frame clones only, with some absent. The data show approximately 77,000 clones, with under 95% seen just once and roughly 0.37% held by the top ten. The sequenced material came from T cells isolated from PBMCs. These receptors were collected from a human donor in good health.

V gene TRBV7-9 combines with J gene TRBJ2-7; 7 positions match TRBD2. Germline V gene lookup returns CDR1 SEHNR and CDR2 FQNEAQ (reference sequence). The CDR3 extends over 14 amino acids. With V trimmed by 5 bases and J by 3 bases, 7 bases remained unmatched. In DNA, the CDR3 is TGTGCCAGCAGCCCTACAGCGGGACGCTACGAGCAGTACTTC. Protein: CASSPTAGRYEQYF.

CDR3 amino acids: CASSVASGSTDTQYF. CDR3 bases: TGTGCCAGCAGCGTAGCTAGCGGGAGCACAGATACGCAGTATTTT. This chain uses TRBV9 with TRBJ2-3, with 8 bases matching TRBD2. Trimming at V came to 0 bases and at J to 0 bases, leaving 0 bases not matched to a gene. The germline CDR1 and CDR2 sequences are SGDLS and YYNGEE. The CDR3 is 15 amino acids.

This clone appeared a single time. The chain joins TRBV7-3 to TRBJ1-1; 7 nucleotides agree with TRBD1. The trim removed 3 bases at V and 1 base at J, leaving 5 bases unmatched. The CDR3 consists of 15 residues. Germline V gene sequence: CDR1 SGHTA, CDR2 FQGTGA. CDR3 sequence reads: CASSLTGSRNTEAFF. The CDR3 DNA reads TGTGCCAGCAGCTTGACAGGGAGTAGGAACACTGAAGCTTTCTTT.

The chain uses TRBV4-3 and TRBJ2-6, with 8 bases identical to TRBD1. Germline values: CDR1 LGHNA, CDR2 YSLEER. This CDR3 comprises 16 residues. Trimming at V came to 1 base and at J to 4 bases, leaving 3 bases not matched to a gene. In nucleotides, the CDR3 is TGCGCCAGCAGCCAAGTCAGGGGGCTAGGGGCCAACGTCCTGACTTTC. Translating it yields CASSQVRGLGANVLTF.

The chain employs TRBV9 and TRBJ2-2; 10 bases agree with TRBD1. After removal of 4 bases from V and 6 bases from J, the junction contained 6 bases not matched to a gene. CDR1 is SGDLS, CDR2 YYNGEE, per germline. This CDR3 is built from 15 residues. The CDR3 DNA reads TGTGCCAGCAGCCACCGGGACAGGGGAGCCGGGGAGCTGTTTTTT. Translation: CASSHRDRGAGELFF.

The V and J genes are TRBV7-2 and TRBJ2-2; weak D call: TRBD1 (6 bases). The germline V and J ends were trimmed by 5 bases and 5 bases, with 15 bases remaining between them. The CDR3 contains 15 residues. Germline values: CDR1 SGHTA, CDR2 FQGNSA. The CDR3, as DNA: TGTGCCAGCAGCCCAGGGGCCAGGAGTACCGGGGAGCTGTTTTTT. Translation gives CASSPGARSTGELFF.

J is TRBJ2-1 and V is TRBV6-1; perhaps TRBD1 as D (6 bases). Trimming removed 4 bases at V and 3 bases at J, with 19 bases between. The germline CDR1 and CDR2 sequences are MNHNS and SASEGT. This CDR3 region has 17 residues. Here the CDR3 DNA reads TGTGCCAGCAGTGTACACCCCCCGACAGGACTCTACAATGAGCAGTTCTTC. Protein: CASSVHPPTGLYNEQFF.

The sample holds one count of this clone. V usage is TRBV9 and J usage is TRBJ2-3; D unclear. Germline-derived CDR1 and CDR2 are SGDLS and YYNGEE. Between the trimmed V and J ends, which lost 3 bases and 5 bases, there was a span of 13 bases. The CDR3 has 14 residues. CDR3 region: CASSAPARGDTQYF. The CDR3, as DNA: TGTGCCAGCAGCGCACCCGCACGAGGAGATACGCAGTATTTT.

This chain connects TRBV7-3 to TRBJ2-1; 9 positions agree with TRBD2. CDR3 length: 16 amino acids. The germline V gene encodes CDR1 SGHTA and CDR2 FQGTGA. The J segment lost 7 bases and the V segment lost 6 bases, leaving 13 bases of the junction unmatched. The CDR3 DNA sequence: TGTGCCAGCAGTCTCCATCCGGGACTAGCCTTAAATGAGCAGTTCTTC. Translation: CASSLHPGLALNEQFF.

This chain joins TRBV5-1 and TRBJ2-3; D perhaps matches TRBD1 (6 bases). Germline-derived CDR1 and CDR2 are SGHRS and YFSETQ. The CDR3 spans 16 residues. The V end lost 4 bases, the J end lost 0 bases, and 15 bases lay between the germline ends. The CDR3 region has the DNA TGCGCCAGCAGCCTAGGACAGATATCTAGCACAGATACGCAGTATTTT. Its protein is CASSLGQISSTDTQYF.

The chain uses TRBV18 and TRBJ2-7; D is possibly TRBD1 (5 bases). CDR1 is KGHSH, CDR2 LQKENI, per germline. Trimming pared 0 bases from V and 2 bases from J, leaving 8 bases between. This CDR3 comprises 14 residues. The CDR3 spells CASSPPEGAYEQYF. The CDR3 nucleotides are TGTGCCAGCTCACCACCGGAAGGGGCCTACGAGCAGTACTTC.

This chain joins TRBV19 and TRBJ2-7; tentatively, D is TRBD1 (6 bases). The CDR3 length is 14 residues. Trimming shortened V by 7 bases and J by 5 bases, and 18 bases separated the two germline ends. The V gene's germline CDR1 is LNHDA and CDR2 SQIVND (reference sequence). The CDR3 sequence: CASMVGASSNEQYF. Written as DNA, the CDR3 is TGTGCCAGTATGGTGGGGGCGTCCTCAAACGAGCAGTACTTC.

The chain links TRBV29-1 to TRBJ2-7, with 9 nucleotides matching TRBD2. The V and J ends lost 0 bases and 4 bases, in that order; junction bases with no gene match: 1. The CDR3 extends over 13 amino acids. Germline values: CDR1 SQVTM, CDR2 ANQGSEA. CDR3 coding DNA: TGCAGCGTTGAAGACCTAGCGGGGTACGAGCAGTACTTC. Translating gives CSVEDLAGYEQYF.

The chain has TRBV7-2 and TRBJ1-2; D is ambiguous. The CDR3 totals 14 residues. The V and J ends lost 1 base and 8 bases respectively, with 14 bases between them. Germline assignment: CDR1 SGHTA and CDR2 FQGNSA. The chain's CDR3 is CASSLVSLTGGYTF. The CDR3 nucleotides are TGTGCCAGCAGCTTAGTTTCCCTAACGGGGGGCTACACCTTC.

The chain carries TRBV5-1 and TRBJ1-2; 8 bases map to TRBD1. This CDR3 region has 17 residues. CDR1 SGHRS and CDR2 YFSETQ come from the germline V gene. V shed 2 bases, J shed 4 bases, and the junction held 13 bases outside the gene matches. The CDR3 here is CASSLSPTGGTIYGYTF. The CDR3, as DNA: TGCGCCAGCAGCTTAAGTCCTACAGGGGGGACCATCTATGGCTACACCTTC.

The V call is TRBV5-1, the J call TRBJ2-2, with D unresolved. CDR3 size: 14 residues. The V end was cut by 4 bases, the J end by 3 bases, with 10 bases between. In germline, CDR1 is SGHRS, CDR2 YFSETQ. The CDR3 here is CASSAEPDTGELFF. CDR3 DNA sequence: TGCGCCAGCAGCGCTGAGCCCGACACCGGGGAGCTGTTTTTT.

This rearrangement joins TRBV9 to TRBJ2-7; the match to TRBD1 covers 7 bases. This CDR3 is 14 amino acids long. Losses at the gene ends were 0 bases for V and 2 bases for J; bases not matched to a gene: 2. Germline CDR1 is SGDLS and CDR2 is YYNGEE. The CDR3 spells CASSVDRGPYEQYF. CDR3 nucleotide sequence: TGTGCCAGCAGCGTAGACAGGGGCCCCTACGAGCAGTACTTC.

CDR3 loop: CASSQERNRNYGYTF. CDR3 bases: TGCGCCAGCAGCCAAGAACGGAACAGGAACTATGGCTACACCTTC. The chain uses TRBV4-1 and TRBJ1-2; D is possibly TRBD1 (5 bases). The CDR3 has 15 residues. The germline V and J ends were trimmed by 0 bases and 2 bases, with 10 bases remaining between them. Germline loops: CDR1 MGHRA, CDR2 YSYEKL.

This chain joins TRBV18 and TRBJ1-2; a weak D match, TRBD1 (5 bases). Looked up from germline, CDR1 is KGHSH and CDR2 is LQKENI. CDR3 size: 14 residues. Deletions cut 3 bases from V and 6 bases from J, with 14 bases between. The CDR3 sequence is CASSPQGALDGYTF. The CDR3 coding sequence is TGTGCCAGCTCACCGCAAGGGGCCCTCGATGGCTACACCTTC.

The V gene is TRBV14, the J gene TRBJ2-1, with 7 positions matching TRBD2. Germline V gives CDR1 SGHDN, CDR2 FVKESK. The CDR3 has 15 amino acids. J was trimmed by 5 bases and V by 2 bases; bases with no gene match: 6. The CDR3 loop reads CASSQPRGVHNEQFF. The CDR3 DNA reads TGTGCCAGCAGCCAACCTCGGGGGGTCCACAATGAGCAGTTCTTC.

The rearrangement joins TRBV7-8 to TRBJ1-3, with 8 bases that match TRBD1. The germline CDR1 and CDR2 sequences are SGHVS and FQNEAQ. The CDR3 spans 16 residues. The V and J ends lost 1 base and 2 bases, in that order; junction bases with no gene match: 4. As DNA, the CDR3 is TGTGCCAGCAGCTTAGGCCCGGGACAGGCTGGAAACACCATATATTTT. Translation gives CASSLGPGQAGNTIYF.

V is TRBV28 and J is TRBJ2-2; TRBD1 might be the D (6 bases). The CDR3 length is 16 residues. Germline CDR1 reads MDHEN; CDR2 reads SYDVKM. V shed 3 bases and J shed 0 bases, with 11 bases lying between them. CDR3 protein: CASSFLWTANTGELFF. The CDR3, as DNA: TGTGCCAGCAGTTTTTTATGGACAGCGAACACCGGGGAGCTGTTTTTT. Full variable domain (missing parts from reference TRBV28 and TRBJ2-2): DVKVTQSSRYLVKRTGEKVFLECVQDMDHENMFWYRQDPGLGLRLIYFSYDVKMKEKGDIPEGYSVSREKKERFSLILESASTNQTSMYLCASSFLWTANTGELFFGEGSRLTVL.

The chain joins TRBV5-1 to TRBJ2-7; D is uncertain. Germline assignment: CDR1 SGHRS and CDR2 YFSETQ. This CDR3 spans 13 amino acids. Trimming took off 4 bases at V and 3 bases at J, with 11 bases between the two ends. CDR3 coding DNA: TGCGCCAGCAGCGTCGACATTCGCTACGAGCAGTACTTC. It yields the protein CASSVDIRYEQYF. Using reference TRBV5-1 and TRBJ2-7 for the parts outside the CDR3, the full variable domain is KAGVTQTPRYLIKTRGQQVTLSCSPISGHRSVSWYQQTPGQGLQFLFEYFSETQRNKGNFPGRFSGRQFSNSRSEMNVSTLELGDSALYLCASSVDIRYEQYFGPGTRLTVT.

The genes are TRBV6-1 and TRBJ1-3; 8 bases line up with TRBD1. This CDR3 is built from 16 residues. V trimming: 3 bases; J trimming: 7 bases; junction bases outside the gene matches: 11. The germline V gene encodes CDR1 MNHNS and CDR2 SASEGT. The CDR3 here is CASSERQGRLGNTIYF. The CDR3 DNA follows: TGTGCCAGCAGTGAGAGACAGGGGCGCCTGGGGAACACCATATATTTT.

The chain joins TRBV6-4 to TRBJ2-7; D call uncertain. CDR1 MRHNA and CDR2 SNTAGT come from the germline V gene. The CDR3 covers 11 residues. Trimming took 6 bases from V and 2 from J, leaving 5 bases between them. CDR3: CASRAPYEQYF. The CDR3 nucleotides are TGTGCCAGCAGGGCCCCCTACGAGCAGTACTTC.

The V gene is TRBV2, the J gene TRBJ2-7; a weak D match, TRBD2 (6 bases). This CDR3 has 14 residues. Trimming left V 4 bases short and J 5 bases short, with 15 bases between. Germline V gives CDR1 SNHLY, CDR2 FYNNEI. The CDR3 bases are TGTGCCAGCAGTGCGGATAGCGGCCCTAACGAGCAGTACTTC. Translated: CASSADSGPNEQYF.

The V gene is TRBV4-3, the J gene TRBJ2-7, with 10 bases aligning to TRBD2. The CDR3 contains 20 residues. V was pared by 4 bases and J by 0 bases, with 18 bases of the junction left unmatched. The germline CDR1 and CDR2 sequences are LGHNA and YSLEER. CDR3 sequence reads: CASSLAASGSIVSNSYEQYF. The CDR3 nucleotides read TGCGCCAGCAGCCTTGCCGCTAGCGGGAGTATAGTGTCTAACTCCTACGAGCAGTACTTC.